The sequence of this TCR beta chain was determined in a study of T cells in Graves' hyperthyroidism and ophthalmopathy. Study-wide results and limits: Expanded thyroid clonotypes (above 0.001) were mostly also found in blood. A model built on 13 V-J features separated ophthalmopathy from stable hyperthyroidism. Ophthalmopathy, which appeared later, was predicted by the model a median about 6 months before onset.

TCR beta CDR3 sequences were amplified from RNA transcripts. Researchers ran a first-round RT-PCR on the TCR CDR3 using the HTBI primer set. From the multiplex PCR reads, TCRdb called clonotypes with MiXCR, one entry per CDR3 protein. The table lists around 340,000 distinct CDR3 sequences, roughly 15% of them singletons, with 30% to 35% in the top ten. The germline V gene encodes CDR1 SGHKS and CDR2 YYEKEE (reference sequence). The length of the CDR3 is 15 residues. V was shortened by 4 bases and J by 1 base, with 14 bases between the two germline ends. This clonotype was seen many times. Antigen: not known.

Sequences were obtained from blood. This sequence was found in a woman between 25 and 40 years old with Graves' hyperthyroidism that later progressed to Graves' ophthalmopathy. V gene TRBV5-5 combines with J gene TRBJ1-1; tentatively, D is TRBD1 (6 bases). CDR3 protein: CASSPISQGNTEAFF. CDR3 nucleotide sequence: TGTGCCAGCAGCCCAATTTCACAGGGGAACACTGAAGCTTTCTTT.